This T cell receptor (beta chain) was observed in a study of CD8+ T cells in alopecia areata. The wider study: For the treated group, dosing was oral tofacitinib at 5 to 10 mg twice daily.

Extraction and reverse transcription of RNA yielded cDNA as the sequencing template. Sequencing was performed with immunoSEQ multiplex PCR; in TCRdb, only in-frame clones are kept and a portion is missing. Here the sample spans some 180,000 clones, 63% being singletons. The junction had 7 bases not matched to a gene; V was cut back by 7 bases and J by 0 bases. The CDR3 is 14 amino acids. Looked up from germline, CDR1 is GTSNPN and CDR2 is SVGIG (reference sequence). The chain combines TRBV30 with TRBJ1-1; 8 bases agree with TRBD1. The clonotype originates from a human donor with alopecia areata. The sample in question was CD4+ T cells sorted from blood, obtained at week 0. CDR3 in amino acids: CAYVRGLMNTEAFF. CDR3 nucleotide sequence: TGTGCCTATGTCAGGGGGCTGATGAACACTGAAGCTTTCTTT.